This T cell receptor (beta chain) was documented in a study of identical twins. Overall study findings and caveats: When twins shared out-of-frame alpha sequences, those sequences had excess low generation probability. Cord blood's abundant beta clonotypes had fewer insertions, unlike memory repertoires.

TCRdb passed the 5' RACE reads through MiXCR, listing each CDR3 protein once. Counted here are 500,000 to 650,000 distinct CDR3 sequences, under 25% occurring once; the ten biggest clones make up more than 0.4%. This clonotype appeared many times. As yet, its antigen is unknown. CDR3 length: 15 residues. V trimming: 2 bases; J trimming: 7 bases; junction bases outside the gene matches: 6. The same sample was also used in a study of yellow fever vaccine responses in identical twins. That source adds: Twins reportedly had a vaccine T cell response that seemed partly convergent, partly personalized.

The material sequenced was CD4+ T cells sorted from blood. The TCR originated in a woman under 30 in good health. The gene calls are TRBV12-3 or TRBV12-4 and TRBJ2-1; 9 positions agree with TRBD1. The CDR3 is CASSLSGTGMNEQFF. CDR3 DNA sequence: TGTGCCAGCAGTTTATCGGGGACAGGGATGAATGAGCAGTTCTTC.